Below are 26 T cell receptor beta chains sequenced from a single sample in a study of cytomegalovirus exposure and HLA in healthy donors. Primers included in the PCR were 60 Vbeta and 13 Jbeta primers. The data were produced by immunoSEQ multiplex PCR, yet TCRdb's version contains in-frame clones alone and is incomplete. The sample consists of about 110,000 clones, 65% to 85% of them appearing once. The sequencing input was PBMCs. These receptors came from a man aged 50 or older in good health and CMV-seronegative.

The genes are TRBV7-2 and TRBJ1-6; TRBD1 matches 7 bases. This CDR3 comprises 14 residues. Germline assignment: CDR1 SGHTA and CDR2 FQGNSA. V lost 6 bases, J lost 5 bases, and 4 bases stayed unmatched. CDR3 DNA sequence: TGTGCCAGCAGAACTCAGGGGGATAATTCACCCCTCCACTTT. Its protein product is CASRTQGDNSPLHF.

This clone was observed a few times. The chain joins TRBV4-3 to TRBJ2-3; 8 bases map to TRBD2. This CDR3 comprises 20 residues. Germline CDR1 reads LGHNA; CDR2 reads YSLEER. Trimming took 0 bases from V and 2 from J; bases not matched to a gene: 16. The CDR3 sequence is CASSQDIGVAGPLHTDTQYF. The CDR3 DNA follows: TGCGCCAGCAGCCAAGATATTGGAGTAGCGGGACCCCTTCACACAGATACGCAGTATTTT.

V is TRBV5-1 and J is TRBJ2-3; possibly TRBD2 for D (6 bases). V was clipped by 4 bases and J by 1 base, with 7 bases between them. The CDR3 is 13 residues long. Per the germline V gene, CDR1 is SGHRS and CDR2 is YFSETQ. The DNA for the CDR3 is TGCGCCAGCAGCCCGGGGGGCACAGATACGCAGTATTTT. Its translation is CASSPGGTDTQYF.

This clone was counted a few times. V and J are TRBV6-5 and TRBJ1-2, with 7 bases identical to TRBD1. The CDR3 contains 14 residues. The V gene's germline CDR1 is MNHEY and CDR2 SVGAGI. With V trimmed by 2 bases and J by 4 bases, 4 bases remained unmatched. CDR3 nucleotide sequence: TGTGCCAGCAGTTACGACAGGGCCCCCTATGGCTACACCTTC. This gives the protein CASSYDRAPYGYTF.

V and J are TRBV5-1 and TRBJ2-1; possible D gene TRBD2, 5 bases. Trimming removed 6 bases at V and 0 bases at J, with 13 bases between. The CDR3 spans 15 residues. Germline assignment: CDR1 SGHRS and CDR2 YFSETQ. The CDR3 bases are TGCGCCAGCACGCGGGTTACGAGCTCCTACAATGAGCAGTTCTTC. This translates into CASTRVTSSYNEQFF.

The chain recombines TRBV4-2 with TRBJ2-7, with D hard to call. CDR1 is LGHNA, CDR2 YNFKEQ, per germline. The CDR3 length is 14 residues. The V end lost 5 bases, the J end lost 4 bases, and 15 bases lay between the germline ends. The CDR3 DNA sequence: TGTGCCAGCAGCGAAACCTCAGGATTTTACGAGCAGTACTTC. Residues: CASSETSGFYEQYF.

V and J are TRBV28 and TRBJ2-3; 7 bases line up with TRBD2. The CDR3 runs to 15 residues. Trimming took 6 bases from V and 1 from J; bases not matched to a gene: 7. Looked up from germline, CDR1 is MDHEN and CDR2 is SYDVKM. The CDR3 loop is CASRLASGGTDTQYF. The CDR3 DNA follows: TGTGCCAGCAGGTTAGCGAGCGGGGGCACAGATACGCAGTATTTT.

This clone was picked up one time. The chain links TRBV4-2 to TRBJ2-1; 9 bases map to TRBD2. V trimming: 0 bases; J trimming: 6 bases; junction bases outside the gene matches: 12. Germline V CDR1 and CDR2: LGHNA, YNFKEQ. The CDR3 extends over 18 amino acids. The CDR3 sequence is CASSQERTGTSSFNEQFF. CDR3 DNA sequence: TGTGCCAGCAGCCAAGAACGTACCGGGACTAGCTCGTTCAATGAGCAGTTCTTC.

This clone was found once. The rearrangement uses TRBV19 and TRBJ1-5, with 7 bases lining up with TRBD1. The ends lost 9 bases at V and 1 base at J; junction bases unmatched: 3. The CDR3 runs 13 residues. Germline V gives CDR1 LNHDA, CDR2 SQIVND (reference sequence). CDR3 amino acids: CASTGQSNQPQHF. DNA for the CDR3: TGTGCCAGCACGGGACAGAGCAATCAGCCCCAGCATTTT. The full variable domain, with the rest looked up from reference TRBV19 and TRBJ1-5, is DGGITQSPKYLFRKEGQNVTLSCEQNLNHDAMYWYRQDPGQGLRLIYYSQIVNDFQKGDIAEGYSVSREKKESFPLTVTSAQKNPTAFYLCASTGQSNQPQHFGDGTRLSIL.

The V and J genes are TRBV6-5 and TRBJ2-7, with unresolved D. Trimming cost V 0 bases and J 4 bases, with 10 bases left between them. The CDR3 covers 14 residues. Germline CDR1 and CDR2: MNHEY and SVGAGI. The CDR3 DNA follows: TGTGCCAGCAGTTACTCGCCCAGGCTATACGAGCAGTACTTC. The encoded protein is CASSYSPRLYEQYF.

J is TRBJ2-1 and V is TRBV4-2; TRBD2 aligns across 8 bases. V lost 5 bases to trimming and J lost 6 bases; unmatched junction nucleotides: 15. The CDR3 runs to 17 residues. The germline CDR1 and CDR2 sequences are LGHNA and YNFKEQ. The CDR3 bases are TGTGCCAGCAGCGCTCTGATAAAACGGGAGGGCCCCAATGAGCAGTTCTTC. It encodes CASSALIKREGPNEQFF.

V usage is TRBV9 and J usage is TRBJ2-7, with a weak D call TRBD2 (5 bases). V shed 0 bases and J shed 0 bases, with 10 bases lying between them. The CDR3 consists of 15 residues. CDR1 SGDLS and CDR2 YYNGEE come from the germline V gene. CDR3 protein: CASSVAPGSSYEQYF. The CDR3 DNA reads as TGTGCCAGCAGCGTAGCCCCGGGGAGCTCCTACGAGCAGTACTTC.

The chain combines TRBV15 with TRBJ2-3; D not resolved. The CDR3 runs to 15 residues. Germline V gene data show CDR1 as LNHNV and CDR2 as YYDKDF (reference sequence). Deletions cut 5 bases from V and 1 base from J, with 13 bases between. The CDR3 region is CATSGRSSGTDTQYF. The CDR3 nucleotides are TGTGCCACCAGCGGCCGTTCCTCCGGCACAGATACGCAGTATTTT.

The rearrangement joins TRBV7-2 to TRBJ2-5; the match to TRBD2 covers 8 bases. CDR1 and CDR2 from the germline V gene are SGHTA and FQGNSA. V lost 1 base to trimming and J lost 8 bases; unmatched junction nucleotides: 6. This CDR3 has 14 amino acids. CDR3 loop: CASSLEVAGLTQYF. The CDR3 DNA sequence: TGTGCCAGCAGCTTAGAGGTAGCGGGATTAACCCAGTACTTC.

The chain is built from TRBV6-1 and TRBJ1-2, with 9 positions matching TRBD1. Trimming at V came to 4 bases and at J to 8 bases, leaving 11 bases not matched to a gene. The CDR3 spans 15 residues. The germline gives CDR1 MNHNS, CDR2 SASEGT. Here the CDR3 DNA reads TGTGCCAGCAGTGCCGGGACAGGGAATGCGTACGGCTACACCTTC. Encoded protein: CASSAGTGNAYGYTF.

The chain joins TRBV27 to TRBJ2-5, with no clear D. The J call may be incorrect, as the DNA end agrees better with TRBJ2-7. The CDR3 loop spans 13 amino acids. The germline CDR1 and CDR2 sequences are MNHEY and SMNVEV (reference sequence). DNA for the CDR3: TGTGCCAGCAGTTTTACCTTCTCCTACGAGCAGTACTTC. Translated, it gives CASSFTFSYEQYF.

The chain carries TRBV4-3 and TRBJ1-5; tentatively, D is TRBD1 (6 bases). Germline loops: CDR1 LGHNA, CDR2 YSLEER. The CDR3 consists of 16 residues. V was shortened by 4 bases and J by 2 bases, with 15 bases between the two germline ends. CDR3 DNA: TGCGCCAGCAGCCGGACACTGGGGGCGGGCAATCAGCCCCAGCATTTT. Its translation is CASSRTLGAGNQPQHF.

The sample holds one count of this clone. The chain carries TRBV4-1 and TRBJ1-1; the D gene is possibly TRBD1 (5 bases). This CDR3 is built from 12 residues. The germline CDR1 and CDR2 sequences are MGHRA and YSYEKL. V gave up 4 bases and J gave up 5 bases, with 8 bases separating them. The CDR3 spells CASSLSGTEAFF. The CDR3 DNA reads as TGCGCCAGCAGCCTCTCAGGGACTGAAGCTTTCTTT.

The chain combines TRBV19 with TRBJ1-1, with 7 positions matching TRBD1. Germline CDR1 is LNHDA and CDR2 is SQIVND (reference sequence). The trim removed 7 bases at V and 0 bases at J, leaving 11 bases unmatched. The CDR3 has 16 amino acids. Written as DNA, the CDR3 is TGTGCCAGTACCGCTACTCCGGGACAGCTGAACACTGAAGCTTTCTTT. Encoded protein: CASTATPGQLNTEAFF.

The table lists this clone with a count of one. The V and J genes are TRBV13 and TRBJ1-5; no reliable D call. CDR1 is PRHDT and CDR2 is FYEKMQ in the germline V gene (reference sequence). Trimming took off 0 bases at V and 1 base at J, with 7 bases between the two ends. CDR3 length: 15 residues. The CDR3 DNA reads TGTGCCAGCAGCTTAGGTCCGGGAAGCAATCAGCCCCAGCATTTT. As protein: CASSLGPGSNQPQHF.

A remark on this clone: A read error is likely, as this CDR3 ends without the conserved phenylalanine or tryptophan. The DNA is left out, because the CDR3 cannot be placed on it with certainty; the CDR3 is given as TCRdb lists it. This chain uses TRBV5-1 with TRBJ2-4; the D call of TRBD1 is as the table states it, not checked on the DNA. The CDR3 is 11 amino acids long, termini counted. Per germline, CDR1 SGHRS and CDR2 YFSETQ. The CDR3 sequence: CASSPTDRILS.

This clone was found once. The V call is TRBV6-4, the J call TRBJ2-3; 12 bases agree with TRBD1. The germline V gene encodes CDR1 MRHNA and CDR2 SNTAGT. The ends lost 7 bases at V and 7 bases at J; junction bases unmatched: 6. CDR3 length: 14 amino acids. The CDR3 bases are TGTGCCAGCAATCCGGGACAGGGGGCCCATACGCAGTATTTT. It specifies CASNPGQGAHTQYF.

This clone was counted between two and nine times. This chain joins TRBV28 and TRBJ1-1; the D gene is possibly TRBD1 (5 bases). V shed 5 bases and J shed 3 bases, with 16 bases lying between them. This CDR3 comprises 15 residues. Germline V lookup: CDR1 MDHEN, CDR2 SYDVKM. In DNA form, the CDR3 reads TGTGCCAGCAGTCTTCCGGGGACGGGGGACACTGAAGCTTTCTTT. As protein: CASSLPGTGDTEAFF.

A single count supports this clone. The CDR3 spells CASSSRQGRQETQYF. In nucleotides, the CDR3 is TGCGCCAGCAGCTCGAGACAGGGTCGACAAGAGACCCAGTACTTC. The chain employs TRBV5-1 and TRBJ2-5; 7 bases align to TRBD1. The trim removed 3 bases at V and 2 bases at J, leaving 7 bases unmatched. The V gene's germline CDR1 is SGHRS and CDR2 YFSETQ. The CDR3 sequence is 15 residues long. Based on the CDR3 plus reference TRBV5-1 and TRBJ2-5, the full variable domain is KAGVTQTPRYLIKTRGQQVTLSCSPISGHRSVSWYQQTPGQGLQFLFEYFSETQRNKGNFPGRFSGRQFSNSRSEMNVSTLELGDSALYLCASSSRQGRQETQYFGPGTRLLVL.

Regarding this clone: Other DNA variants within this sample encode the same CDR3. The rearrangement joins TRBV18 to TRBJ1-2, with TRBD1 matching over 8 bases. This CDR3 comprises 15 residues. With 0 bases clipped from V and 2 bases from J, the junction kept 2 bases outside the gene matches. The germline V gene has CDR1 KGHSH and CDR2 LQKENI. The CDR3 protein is CASSPPDRANYGYTF. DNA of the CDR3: TGTGCCAGCTCACCACCGGACAGGGCGAACTATGGCTACACCTTC.

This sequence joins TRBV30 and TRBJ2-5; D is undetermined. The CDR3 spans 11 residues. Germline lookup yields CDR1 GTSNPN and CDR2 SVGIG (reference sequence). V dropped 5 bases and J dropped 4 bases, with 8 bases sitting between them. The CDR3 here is CAWEGAETQYF. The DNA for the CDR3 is TGTGCCTGGGAAGGAGCAGAGACCCAGTACTTC.